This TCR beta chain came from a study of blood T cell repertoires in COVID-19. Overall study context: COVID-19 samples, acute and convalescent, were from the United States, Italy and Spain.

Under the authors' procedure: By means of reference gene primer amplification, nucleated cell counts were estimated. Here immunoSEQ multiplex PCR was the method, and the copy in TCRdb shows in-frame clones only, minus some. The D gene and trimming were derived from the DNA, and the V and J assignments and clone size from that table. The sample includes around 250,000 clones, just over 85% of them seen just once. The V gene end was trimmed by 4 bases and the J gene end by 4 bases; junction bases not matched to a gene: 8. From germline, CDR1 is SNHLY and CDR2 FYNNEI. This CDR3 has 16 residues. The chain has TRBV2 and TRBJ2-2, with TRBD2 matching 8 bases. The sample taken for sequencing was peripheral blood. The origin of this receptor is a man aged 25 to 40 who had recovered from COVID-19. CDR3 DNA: TGTGCCAGCAGTGTAGGGGTTAGCGGGGTCACCGGGGAGCTGTTTTTT. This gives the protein CASSVGVSGVTGELFF.